The text below deals with one T cell receptor beta chain. Its antigen is undetermined. This sample was taken from a study of beta chain features in type 1 diabetes. Study context: The samples had around 98 million sorted cells examined in all.

Study-wide results and limits: A moderate, significant TCRB CDR3 shortening appeared in type 1 diabetes across four CD4+ subsets. Resolution of whether HLA type affects TCRB rearrangement was not achieved here.

Germline V gene lookup returns CDR1 SGDLS and CDR2 YYNGEE. The CDR3 is 17 residues long. V was trimmed by 3 bases and J by 0 bases, leaving 15 bases between them. Expressed TCRB transcripts got sequenced, as all isolated RNA was reverse transcribed. Several million reads per sample on average were obtained from naive, central memory and regulatory T cell samples. TCRdb's table, derived via immunoSEQ multiplex PCR, lists solely in-frame clones and lacks some. The sample lists 300,000 to 350,000 clones, 14% occurring once. This clonotype was sampled from a man aged 25 to 40 in good health. The rearrangement links TRBV9 to TRBJ2-2; D assignment may be TRBD1 or TRBD2 (5 bases each). Sequences were obtained from central memory CD4+ T cells from blood. The CDR3 is CASSGKLGTANTGELFF. CDR3 nucleotide sequence: TGTGCCAGCAGCGGGAAGTTAGGGACGGCGAACACCGGGGAGCTGTTTTTT.